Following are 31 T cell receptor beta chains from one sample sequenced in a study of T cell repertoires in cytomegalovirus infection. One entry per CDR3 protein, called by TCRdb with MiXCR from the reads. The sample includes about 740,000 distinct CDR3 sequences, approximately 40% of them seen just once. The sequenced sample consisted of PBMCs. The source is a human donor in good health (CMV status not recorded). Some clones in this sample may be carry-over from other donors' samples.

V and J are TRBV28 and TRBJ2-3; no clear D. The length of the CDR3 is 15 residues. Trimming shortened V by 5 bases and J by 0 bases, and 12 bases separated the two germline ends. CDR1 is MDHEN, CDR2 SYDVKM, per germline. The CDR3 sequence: CASSRTRLSTDTQYF. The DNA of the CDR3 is TGTGCCAGCAGTAGGACCCGGCTTAGCACAGATACGCAGTATTTT.

Here the CDR3 DNA reads TGTGCCAGCAGCCAAGGAATCCGGGACAGGGTCCACGAGCAGTACTTC. It codes for CASSQGIRDRVHEQYF. The rearrangement uses TRBV13 and TRBJ2-7, with 9 bases lining up with TRBD1. Germline assignment: CDR1 PRHDT and CDR2 FYEKMQ (reference sequence). This CDR3 comprises 16 residues. Germline trimming cut 5 bases from V and 5 bases from J; bases unmatched to any gene: 13.

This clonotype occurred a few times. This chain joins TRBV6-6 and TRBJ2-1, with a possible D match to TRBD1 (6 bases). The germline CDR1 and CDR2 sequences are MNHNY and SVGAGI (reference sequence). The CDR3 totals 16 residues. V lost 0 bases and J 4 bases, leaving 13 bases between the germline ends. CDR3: CASSYSKGTLYNEQFF. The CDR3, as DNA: TGTGCCAGCAGTTACTCGAAAGGGACACTATACAATGAGCAGTTCTTC.

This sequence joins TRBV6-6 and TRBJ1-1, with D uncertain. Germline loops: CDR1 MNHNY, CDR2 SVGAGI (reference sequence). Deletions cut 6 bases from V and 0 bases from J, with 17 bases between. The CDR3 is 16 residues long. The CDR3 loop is CASRAVTINVNTEAFF. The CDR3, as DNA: TGTGCCAGCAGAGCCGTAACAATAAACGTGAACACTGAAGCTTTCTTT.

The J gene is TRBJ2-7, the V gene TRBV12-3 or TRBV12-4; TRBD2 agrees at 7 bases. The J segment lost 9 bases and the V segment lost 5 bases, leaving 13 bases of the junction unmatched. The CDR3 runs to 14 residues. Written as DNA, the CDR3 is TGTGCCAGCAGTCCCACGACTAGCCGTGGCGGGCAGTACTTC. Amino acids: CASSPTTSRGGQYF.

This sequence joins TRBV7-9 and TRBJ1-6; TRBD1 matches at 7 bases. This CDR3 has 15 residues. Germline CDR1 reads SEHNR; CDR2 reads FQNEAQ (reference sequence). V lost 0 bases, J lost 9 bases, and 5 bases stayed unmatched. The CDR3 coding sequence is TGTGCCAGCAGCTTAGCGGAGACAGGGACTTCACCCCTCCACTTT. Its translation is CASSLAETGTSPLHF.

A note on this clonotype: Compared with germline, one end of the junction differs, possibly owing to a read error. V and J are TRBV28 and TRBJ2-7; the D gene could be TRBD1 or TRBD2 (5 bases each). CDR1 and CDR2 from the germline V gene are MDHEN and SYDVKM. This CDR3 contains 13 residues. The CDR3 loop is CASRLGTTYVQYF. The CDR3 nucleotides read TGTGCCAGTCGTCTCGGGACCACCTACGTGCAGTACTTC. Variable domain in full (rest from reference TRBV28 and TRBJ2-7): DVKVTQSSRYLVKRTGEKVFLECVQDMDHENMFWYRQDPGLGLRLIYFSYDVKMKEKGDIPEGYSVSREKKERFSLILESASTNQTSMYLCASRLGTTYVQYFGPGTRLTVT.

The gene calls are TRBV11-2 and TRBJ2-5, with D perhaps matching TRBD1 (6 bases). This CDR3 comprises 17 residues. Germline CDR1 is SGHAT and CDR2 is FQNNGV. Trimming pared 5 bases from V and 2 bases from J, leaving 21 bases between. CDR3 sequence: CASSHSFRDTKQETQYF. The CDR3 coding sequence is TGTGCCAGCAGCCATTCGTTTCGGGACACAAAACAAGAGACCCAGTACTTC.

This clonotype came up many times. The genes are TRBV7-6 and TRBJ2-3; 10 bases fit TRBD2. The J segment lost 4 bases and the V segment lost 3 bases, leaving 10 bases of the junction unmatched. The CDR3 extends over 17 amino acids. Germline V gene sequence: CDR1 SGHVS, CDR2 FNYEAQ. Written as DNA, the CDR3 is TGTGCCAGCAGCTTCTATGCTAGCGGGAGCGGGGCAGATACGCAGTATTTT. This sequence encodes CASSFYASGSGADTQYF.

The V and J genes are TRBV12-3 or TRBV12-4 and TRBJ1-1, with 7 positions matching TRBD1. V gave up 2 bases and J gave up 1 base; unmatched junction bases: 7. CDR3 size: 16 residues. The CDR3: CASSLTAGGGNTEAFF. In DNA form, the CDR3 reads TGTGCCAGCAGTTTAACGGCAGGGGGAGGGAACACTGAAGCTTTCTTT.

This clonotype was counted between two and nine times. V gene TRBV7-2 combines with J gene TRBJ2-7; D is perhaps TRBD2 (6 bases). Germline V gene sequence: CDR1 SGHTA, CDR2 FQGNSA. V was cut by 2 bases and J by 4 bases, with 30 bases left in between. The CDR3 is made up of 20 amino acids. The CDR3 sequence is CASSLSSAFGTPSPQYEQYF. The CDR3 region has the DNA TGTGCCAGCAGCTTATCTTCCGCTTTTGGGACTCCAAGCCCCCAATACGAGCAGTACTTC. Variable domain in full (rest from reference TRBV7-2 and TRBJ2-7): GAGVSQSPSNKVTEKGKDVELRCDPISGHTALYWYRQSLGQGLEFLIYFQGNSAPDKSGLPSDRFSAERTGGSVSTLTIQRTQQEDSAVYLCASSLSSAFGTPSPQYEQYFGPGTRLTVT.

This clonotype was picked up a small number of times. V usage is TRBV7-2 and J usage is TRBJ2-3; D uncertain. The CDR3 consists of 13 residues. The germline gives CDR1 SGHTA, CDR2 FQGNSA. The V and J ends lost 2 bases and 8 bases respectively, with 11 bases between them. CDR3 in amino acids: CASSLPKTGTQYF. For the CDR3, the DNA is TGTGCCAGCAGCTTACCCAAAACTGGTACGCAGTATTTT.

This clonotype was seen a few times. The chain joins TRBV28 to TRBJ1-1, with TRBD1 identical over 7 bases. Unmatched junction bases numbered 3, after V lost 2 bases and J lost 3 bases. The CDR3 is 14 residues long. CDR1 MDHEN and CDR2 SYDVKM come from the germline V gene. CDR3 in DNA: TGTGCCAGCAGTTTAGGGGACAGACACACTGAAGCTTTCTTT. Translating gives CASSLGDRHTEAFF. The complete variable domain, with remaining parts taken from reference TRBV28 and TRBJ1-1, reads DVKVTQSSRYLVKRTGEKVFLECVQDMDHENMFWYRQDPGLGLRLIYFSYDVKMKEKGDIPEGYSVSREKKERFSLILESASTNQTSMYLCASSLGDRHTEAFFGQGTRLTVV.

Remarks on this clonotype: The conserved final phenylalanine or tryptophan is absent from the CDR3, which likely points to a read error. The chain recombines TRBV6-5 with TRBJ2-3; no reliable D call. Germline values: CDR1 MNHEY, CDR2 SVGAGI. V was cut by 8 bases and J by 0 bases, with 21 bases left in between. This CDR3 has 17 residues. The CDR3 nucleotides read TGTGCCAGCCGCTCGCCGTTTAGCACGCAAAGCACAGATACGCAGTATTCT. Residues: CASRSPFSTQSTDTQYS.

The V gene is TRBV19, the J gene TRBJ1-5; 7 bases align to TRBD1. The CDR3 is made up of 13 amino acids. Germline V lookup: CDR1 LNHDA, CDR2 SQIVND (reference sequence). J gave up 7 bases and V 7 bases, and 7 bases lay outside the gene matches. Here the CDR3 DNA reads TGTGCCAGTACTTCCGACAGGGTCCAGCCCCAGCATTTT. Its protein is CASTSDRVQPQHF. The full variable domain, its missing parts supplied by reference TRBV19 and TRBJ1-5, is DGGITQSPKYLFRKEGQNVTLSCEQNLNHDAMYWYRQDPGQGLRLIYYSQIVNDFQKGDIAEGYSVSREKKESFPLTVTSAQKNPTAFYLCASTSDRVQPQHFGDGTRLSIL.

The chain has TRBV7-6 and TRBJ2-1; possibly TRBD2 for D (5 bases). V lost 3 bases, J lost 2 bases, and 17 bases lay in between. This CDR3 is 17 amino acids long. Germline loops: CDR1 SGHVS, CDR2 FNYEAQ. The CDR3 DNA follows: TGTGCCAGCAGCTTGAAATCCCATGGGAGTACCTACAATGAGCAGTTCTTC. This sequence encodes CASSLKSHGSTYNEQFF.

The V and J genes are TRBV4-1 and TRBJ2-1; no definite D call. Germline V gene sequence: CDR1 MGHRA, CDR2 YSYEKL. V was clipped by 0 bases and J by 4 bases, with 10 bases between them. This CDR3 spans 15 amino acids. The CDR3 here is CASSQDGVEYNEQFF. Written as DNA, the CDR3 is TGCGCCAGCAGCCAAGATGGTGTGGAATACAATGAGCAGTTCTTC.

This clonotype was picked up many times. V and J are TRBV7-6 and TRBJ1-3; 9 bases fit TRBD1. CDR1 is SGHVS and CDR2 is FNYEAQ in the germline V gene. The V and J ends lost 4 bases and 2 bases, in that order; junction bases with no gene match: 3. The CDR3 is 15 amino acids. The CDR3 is CASSSRDRAGNTIYF. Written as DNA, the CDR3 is TGTGCCAGCAGCTCCCGGGACAGGGCTGGAAACACCATATATTTT.

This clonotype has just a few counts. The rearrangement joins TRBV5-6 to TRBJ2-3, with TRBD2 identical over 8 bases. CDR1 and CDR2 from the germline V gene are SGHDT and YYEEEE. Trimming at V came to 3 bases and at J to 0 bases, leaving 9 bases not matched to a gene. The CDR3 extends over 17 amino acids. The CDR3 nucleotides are TGTGCCAGCAGCTCCTCCCGGGGGGGGGCTAGCACAGATACGCAGTATTTT. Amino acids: CASSSSRGGASTDTQYF.

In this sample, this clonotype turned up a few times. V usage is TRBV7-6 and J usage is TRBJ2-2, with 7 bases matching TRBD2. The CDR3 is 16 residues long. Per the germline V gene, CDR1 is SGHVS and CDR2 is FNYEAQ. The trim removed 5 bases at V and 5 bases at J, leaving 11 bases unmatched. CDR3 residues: CASSLSTGGRTGELFF. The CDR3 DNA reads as TGTGCCAGCAGCCTGAGCACGGGGGGTCGGACCGGGGAGCTGTTTTTT. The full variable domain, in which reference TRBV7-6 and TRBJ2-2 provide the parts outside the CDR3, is GAGVSQSPRYKVTKRGQDVALRCDPISGHVSLYWYRQALGQGPEFLTYFNYEAQQDKSGLPNDRFSAERPEGSISTLTIQRTEQRDSAMYRCASSLSTGGRTGELFFGEGSRLTVL.

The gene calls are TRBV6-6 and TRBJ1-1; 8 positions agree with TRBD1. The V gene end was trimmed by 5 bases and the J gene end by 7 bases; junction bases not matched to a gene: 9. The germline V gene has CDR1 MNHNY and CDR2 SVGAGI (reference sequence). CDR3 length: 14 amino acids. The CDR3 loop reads CASSPQGALNEAFF. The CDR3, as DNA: TGTGCCAGCAGTCCTCAGGGGGCCCTCAATGAAGCTTTCTTT.

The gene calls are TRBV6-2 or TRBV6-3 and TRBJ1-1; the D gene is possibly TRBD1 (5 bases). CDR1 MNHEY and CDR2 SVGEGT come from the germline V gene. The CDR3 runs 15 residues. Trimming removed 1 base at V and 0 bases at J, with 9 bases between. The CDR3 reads CASSYFKGMNTEAFF. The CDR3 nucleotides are TGTGCCAGCAGTTACTTTAAGGGGATGAACACTGAAGCTTTCTTT.

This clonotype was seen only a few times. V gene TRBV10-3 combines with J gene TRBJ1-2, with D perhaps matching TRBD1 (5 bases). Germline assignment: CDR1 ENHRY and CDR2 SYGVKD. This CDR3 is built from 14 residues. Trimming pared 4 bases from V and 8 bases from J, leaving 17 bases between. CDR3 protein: CAISVQGKVDGYTF. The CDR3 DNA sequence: TGTGCCATCAGTGTCCAGGGCAAAGTGGACGGCTACACCTTC.

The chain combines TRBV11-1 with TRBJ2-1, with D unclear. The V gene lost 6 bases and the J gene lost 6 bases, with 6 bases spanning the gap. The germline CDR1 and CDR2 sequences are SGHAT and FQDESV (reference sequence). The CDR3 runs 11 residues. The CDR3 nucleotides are TGTGCCAGCAGTAAAGCCAATGAGCAGTTCTTC. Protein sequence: CASSKANEQFF. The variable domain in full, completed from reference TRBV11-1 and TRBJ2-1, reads EAEVAQSPRYKITEKSQAVAFWCDPISGHATLYWYRQILGQGPELLVQFQDESVVDDSQLPKDRFSAERLKGVDSTLKIQPAELGDSAMYLCASSKANEQFFGPGTRLTVL.

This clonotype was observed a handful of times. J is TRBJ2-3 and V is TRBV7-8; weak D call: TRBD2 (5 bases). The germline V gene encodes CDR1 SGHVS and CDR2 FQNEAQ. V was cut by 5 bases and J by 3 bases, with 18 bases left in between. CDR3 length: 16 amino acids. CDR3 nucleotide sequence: TGTGCCAGCAGCCCCGGAGGTAGCCGCTGGACAGATACGCAGTATTTT. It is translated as CASSPGGSRWTDTQYF.

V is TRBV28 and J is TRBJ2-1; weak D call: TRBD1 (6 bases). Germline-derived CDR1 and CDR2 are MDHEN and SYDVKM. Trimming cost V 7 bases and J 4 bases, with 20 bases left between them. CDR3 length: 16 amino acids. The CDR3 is CASIGTIGLPYNEQFF. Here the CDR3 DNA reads TGTGCCAGCATAGGGACAATCGGACTGCCATACAATGAGCAGTTCTTC. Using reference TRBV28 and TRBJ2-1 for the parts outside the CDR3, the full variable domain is DVKVTQSSRYLVKRTGEKVFLECVQDMDHENMFWYRQDPGLGLRLIYFSYDVKMKEKGDIPEGYSVSREKKERFSLILESASTNQTSMYLCASIGTIGLPYNEQFFGPGTRLTVL.

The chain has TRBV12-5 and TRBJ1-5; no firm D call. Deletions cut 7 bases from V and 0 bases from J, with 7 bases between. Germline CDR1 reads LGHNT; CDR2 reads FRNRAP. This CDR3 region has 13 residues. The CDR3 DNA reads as TGTGCTAGTGCCGTCAATAGCAATCAGCCCCAGCATTTT. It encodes CASAVNSNQPQHF.

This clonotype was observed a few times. The CDR3, as DNA: TGTGCCAGCAGCCCGTGGACAGGGGGCTCCACTGAAGCTTTCTTT. Its protein product is CASSPWTGGSTEAFF. The V call is TRBV11-2, the J call TRBJ1-1, with TRBD1 identical over 11 bases. Germline values: CDR1 SGHAT, CDR2 FQNNGV. The CDR3 sequence is 15 residues long. V gave up 5 bases and J gave up 4 bases; unmatched junction bases: 6.

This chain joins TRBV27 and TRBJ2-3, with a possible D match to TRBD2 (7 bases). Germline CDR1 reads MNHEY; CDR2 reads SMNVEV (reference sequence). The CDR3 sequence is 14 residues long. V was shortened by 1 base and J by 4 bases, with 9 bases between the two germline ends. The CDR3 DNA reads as TGTGCCAGCAGTTTATTCGGGGGGCCAGATACGCAGTATTTT. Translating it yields CASSLFGGPDTQYF.

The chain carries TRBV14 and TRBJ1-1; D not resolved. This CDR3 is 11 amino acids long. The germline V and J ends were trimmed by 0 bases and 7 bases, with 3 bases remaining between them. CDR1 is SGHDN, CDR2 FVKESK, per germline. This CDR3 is CASSQEDEAFF. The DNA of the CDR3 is TGTGCCAGCAGCCAAGAAGATGAAGCTTTCTTT. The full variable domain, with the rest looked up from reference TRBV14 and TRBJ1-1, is EAGVTQFPSHSVIEKGQTVTLRCDPISGHDNLYWYRRVMGKEIKFLLHFVKESKQDESGMPNNRFLAERTGGTYSTLKVQPAELEDSGVYFCASSQEDEAFFGQGTRLTVV.

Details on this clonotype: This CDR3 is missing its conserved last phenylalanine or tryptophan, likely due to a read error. This CDR3 is CASSFLGKTYGYTL. In DNA, the CDR3 is TGTGCCAGCAGCTTTCTTGGCAAGACCTATGGCTACACCTTA. This chain uses TRBV7-2 with TRBJ1-2; D is undetermined. The CDR3 covers 14 residues. Germline CDR1 SGHTA, CDR2 FQGNSA. The ends were cut back, 3 bases at V and 4 bases at J, with 12 bases in the middle.